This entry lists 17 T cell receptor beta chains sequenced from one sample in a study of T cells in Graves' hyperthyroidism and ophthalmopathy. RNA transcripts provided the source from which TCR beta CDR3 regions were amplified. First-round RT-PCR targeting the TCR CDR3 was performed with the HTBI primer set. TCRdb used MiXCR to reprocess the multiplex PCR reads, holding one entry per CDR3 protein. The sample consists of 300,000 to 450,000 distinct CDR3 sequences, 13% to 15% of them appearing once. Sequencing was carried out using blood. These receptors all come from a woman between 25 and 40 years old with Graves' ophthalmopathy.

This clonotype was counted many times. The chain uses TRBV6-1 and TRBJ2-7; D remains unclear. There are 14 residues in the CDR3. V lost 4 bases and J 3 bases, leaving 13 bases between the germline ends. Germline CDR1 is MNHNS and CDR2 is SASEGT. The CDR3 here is CASSVVDANYEQYF. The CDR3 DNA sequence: TGTGCCAGCAGTGTGGTGGACGCGAACTACGAGCAGTACTTC.

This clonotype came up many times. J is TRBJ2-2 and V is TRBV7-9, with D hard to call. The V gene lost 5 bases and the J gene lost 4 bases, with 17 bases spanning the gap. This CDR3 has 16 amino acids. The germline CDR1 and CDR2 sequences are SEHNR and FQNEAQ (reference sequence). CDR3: CASSPPTLRTTGELFF. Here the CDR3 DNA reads TGTGCCAGCAGCCCACCGACCCTACGAACCACCGGGGAGCTGTTTTTT.

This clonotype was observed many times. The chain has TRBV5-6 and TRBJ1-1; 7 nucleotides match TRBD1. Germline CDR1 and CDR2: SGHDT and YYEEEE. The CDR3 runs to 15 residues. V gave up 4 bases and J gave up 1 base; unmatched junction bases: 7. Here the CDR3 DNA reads TGTGCCAGCAGCCAAAGTGGGACAGCGAACACTGAAGCTTTCTTT. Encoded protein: CASSQSGTANTEAFF.

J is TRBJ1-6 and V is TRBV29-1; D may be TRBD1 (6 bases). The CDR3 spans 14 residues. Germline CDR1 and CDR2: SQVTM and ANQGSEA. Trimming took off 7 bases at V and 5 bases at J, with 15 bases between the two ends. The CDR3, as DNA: TGCAGCGCCTCGGGGGGGGCAGATAATTCACCCCTCCACTTT. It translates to CSASGGADNSPLHF.

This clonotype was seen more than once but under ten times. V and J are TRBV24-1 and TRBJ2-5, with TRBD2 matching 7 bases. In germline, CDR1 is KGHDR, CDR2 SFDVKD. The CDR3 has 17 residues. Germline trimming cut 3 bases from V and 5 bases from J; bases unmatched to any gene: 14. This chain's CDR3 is CATSDRALDRGGETQYF. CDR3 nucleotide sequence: TGTGCCACCAGTGATAGGGCCCTGGATAGGGGAGGGGAGACCCAGTACTTC.

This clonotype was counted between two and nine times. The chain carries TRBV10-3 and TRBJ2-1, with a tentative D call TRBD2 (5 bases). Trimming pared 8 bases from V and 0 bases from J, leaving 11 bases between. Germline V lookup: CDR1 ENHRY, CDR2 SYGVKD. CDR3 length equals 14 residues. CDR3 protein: CAIRKAGSYNEQFF. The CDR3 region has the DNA TGTGCCATCCGGAAGGCGGGCTCCTACAATGAGCAGTTCTTC.

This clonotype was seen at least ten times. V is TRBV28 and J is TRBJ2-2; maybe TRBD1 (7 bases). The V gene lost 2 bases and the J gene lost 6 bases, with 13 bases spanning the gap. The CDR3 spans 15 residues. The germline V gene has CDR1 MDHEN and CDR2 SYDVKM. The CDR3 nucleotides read TGTGCCAGCAGTTTAACCGCAGGGGGGCCCGGGGAGCTGTTTTTT. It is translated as CASSLTAGGPGELFF.

CDR3 sequence: CSANPAGGINNEQFF. Written as DNA, the CDR3 is TGCAGTGCTAATCCAGCGGGGGGGATCAACAATGAGCAGTTCTTC. The chain joins TRBV20-1 to TRBJ2-1, with 10 bases identical to TRBD2. V trimming: 4 bases; J trimming: 5 bases; junction bases outside the gene matches: 8. The CDR3 contains 15 residues. CDR1 and CDR2 (germline): DFQATT, SNEGSKA (reference sequence).

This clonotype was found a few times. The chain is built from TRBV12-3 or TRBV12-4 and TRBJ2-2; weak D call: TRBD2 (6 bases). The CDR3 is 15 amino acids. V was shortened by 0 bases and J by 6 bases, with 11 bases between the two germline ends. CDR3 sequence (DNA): TGTGCCAGCAGTTTAGCGCCCGGAGGGGCCGGGGAGCTGTTTTTT. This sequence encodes CASSLAPGGAGELFF.

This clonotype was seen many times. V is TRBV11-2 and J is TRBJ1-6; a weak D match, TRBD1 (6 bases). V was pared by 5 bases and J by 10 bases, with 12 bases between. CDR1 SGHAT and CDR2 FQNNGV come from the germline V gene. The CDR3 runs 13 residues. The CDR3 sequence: CASSPRGGSPLHF. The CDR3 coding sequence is TGTGCCAGCAGCCCCCGGGGGGGCTCACCCCTCCACTTT.

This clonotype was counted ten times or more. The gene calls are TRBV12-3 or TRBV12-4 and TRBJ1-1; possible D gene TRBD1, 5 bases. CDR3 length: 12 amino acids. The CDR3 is CASTGGDTEAFF. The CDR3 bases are TGTGCTTCGACGGGGGGTGACACTGAAGCTTTCTTT.

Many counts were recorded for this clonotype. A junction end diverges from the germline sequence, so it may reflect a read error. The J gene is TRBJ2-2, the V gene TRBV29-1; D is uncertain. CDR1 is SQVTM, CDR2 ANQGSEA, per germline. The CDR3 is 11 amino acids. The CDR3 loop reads CTVRNTGELFF. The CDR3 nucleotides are TGCACCGTTCGGAACACCGGGGAGCTGTTTTTT.

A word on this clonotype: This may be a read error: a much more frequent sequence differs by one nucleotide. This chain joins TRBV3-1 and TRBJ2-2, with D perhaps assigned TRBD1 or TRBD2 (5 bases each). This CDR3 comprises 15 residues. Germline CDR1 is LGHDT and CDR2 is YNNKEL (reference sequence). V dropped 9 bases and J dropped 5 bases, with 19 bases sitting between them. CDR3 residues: CASCPGPIVTGELFF. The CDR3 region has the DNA TGTGCCAGTTGCCCGGGACCTATAGTTACCGGGGAGCTGTTTTTT.

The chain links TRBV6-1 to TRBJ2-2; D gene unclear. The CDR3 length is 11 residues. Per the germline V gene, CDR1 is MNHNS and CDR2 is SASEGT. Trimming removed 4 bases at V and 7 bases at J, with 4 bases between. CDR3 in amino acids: CASSANGELFF. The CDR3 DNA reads TGTGCCAGCAGTGCAAACGGGGAGCTGTTTTTT.

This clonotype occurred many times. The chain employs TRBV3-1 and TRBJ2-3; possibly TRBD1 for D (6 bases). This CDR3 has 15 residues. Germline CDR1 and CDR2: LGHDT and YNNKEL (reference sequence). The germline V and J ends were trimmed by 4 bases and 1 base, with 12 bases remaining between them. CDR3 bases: TGTGCCAGCAGCCTAAGACAGGCCCGCACAGATACGCAGTATTTT. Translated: CASSLRQARTDTQYF.

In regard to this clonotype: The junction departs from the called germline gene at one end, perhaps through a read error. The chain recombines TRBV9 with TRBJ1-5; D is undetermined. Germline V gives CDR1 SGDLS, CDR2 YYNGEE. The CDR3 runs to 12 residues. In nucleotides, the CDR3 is TGTGCCAGCGGCGTCCCCGGACAGCCCCAGCATTTT. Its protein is CASGVPGQPQHF.

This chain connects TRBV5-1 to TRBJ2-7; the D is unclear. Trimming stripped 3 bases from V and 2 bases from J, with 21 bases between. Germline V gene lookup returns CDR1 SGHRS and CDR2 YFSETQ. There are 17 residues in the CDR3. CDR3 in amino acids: CASSYGWRVERTYEQYF. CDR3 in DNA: TGCGCCAGCAGCTACGGGTGGCGTGTAGAGCGCACCTACGAGCAGTACTTC. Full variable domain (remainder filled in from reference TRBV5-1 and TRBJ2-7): KAGVTQTPRYLIKTRGQQVTLSCSPISGHRSVSWYQQTPGQGLQFLFEYFSETQRNKGNFPGRFSGRQFSNSRSEMNVSTLELGDSALYLCASSYGWRVERTYEQYFGPGTRLTVT.